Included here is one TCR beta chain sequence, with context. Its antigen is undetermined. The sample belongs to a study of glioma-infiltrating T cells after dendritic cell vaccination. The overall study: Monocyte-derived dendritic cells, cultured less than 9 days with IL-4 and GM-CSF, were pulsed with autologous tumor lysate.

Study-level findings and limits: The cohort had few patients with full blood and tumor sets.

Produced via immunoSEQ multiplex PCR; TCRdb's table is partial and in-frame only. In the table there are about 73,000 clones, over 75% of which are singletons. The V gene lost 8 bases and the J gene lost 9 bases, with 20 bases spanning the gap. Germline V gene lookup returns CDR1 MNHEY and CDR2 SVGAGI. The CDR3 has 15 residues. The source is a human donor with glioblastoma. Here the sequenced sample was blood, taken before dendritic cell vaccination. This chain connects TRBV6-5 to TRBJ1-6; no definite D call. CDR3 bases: TGTGCCAGCTCCTCCCTTTCGGGTGGAGGTTCACCCCTCCACTTT. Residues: CASSSLSGGGSPLHF.